What follows are 9 T cell receptor beta chains derived from one specimen sequenced in a study of T cells in Graves' hyperthyroidism and ophthalmopathy. RNA transcripts gave rise to amplified TCR beta CDR3 regions. First-round RT-PCR with HTBI primers amplified the TCR CDR3 region. Using its own MiXCR run on the multiplex PCR reads, TCRdb lists one record per CDR3 protein. The sample includes around 300,000 distinct CDR3 sequences, 20% to 30% of them seen just once. Sequencing was performed on blood. The source is a middle-aged man with Graves' hyperthyroidism that later progressed to Graves' ophthalmopathy.

The rearrangement joins TRBV2 to TRBJ2-7; D remains unclear. CDR3 length equals 14 residues. Trimming removed 4 bases from V and 4 bases from J, with 14 bases in between. Germline values: CDR1 SNHLY, CDR2 FYNNEI. Written as DNA, the CDR3 is TGTGCCAGCAGTGGCTGGGATGTTCGGTACGAGCAGTACTTC. Translated: CASSGWDVRYEQYF.

In its sample, this clonotype was seen many times. This chain connects TRBV19 to TRBJ1-5; 8 bases align to TRBD1. Germline CDR1 and CDR2: LNHDA and SQIVND (reference sequence). Trimming took 5 bases from V and 5 from J; bases not matched to a gene: 5. The CDR3 spans 14 residues. Here the CDR3 DNA reads TGTGCCAGTAGTGGACAGGGAGGGGATCAGCCCCAGCATTTT. This translates into CASSGQGGDQPQHF.

This clonotype was seen a few times. The chain uses TRBV6-1 and TRBJ2-5; TRBD2 agrees at 9 bases. Germline CDR1 is MNHNS and CDR2 is SASEGT. The CDR3 has 14 residues. The J segment lost 5 bases and the V segment lost 8 bases, leaving 9 bases of the junction unmatched. In nucleotides, the CDR3 is TGTGCCAGCGGCCGTAGCGGGGGCAGGGAGACCCAGTACTTC. Amino acid sequence: CASGRSGGRETQYF.

This clonotype was detected only once. This chain joins TRBV5-1 and TRBJ2-5, with 7 bases that match TRBD1. The trim removed 0 bases at V and 5 bases at J, leaving 4 bases unmatched. CDR1 and CDR2 from the germline V gene are SGHRS and YFSETQ. The CDR3 consists of 14 residues. CDR3 in DNA: TGCGCCAGCAGCTTGGGAACAGGGGCGGAGACCCAGTACTTC. It codes for CASSLGTGAETQYF.

This clonotype was recorded many times. The rearrangement links TRBV27 to TRBJ1-2, with D maybe TRBD1 (5 bases). Trimming pared 4 bases from V and 6 bases from J, leaving 30 bases between. Germline V gene data show CDR1 as MNHEY and CDR2 as SMNVEV (reference sequence). The CDR3 is made up of 19 amino acids. The CDR3 DNA is TGTGCCAGCAGTTCCCGATACTCCACCGGGACGAACAGCATAAATGGCTACACCTTC. The encoded protein is CASSSRYSTGTNSINGYTF.

This sequence joins TRBV11-2 and TRBJ2-7; 7 bases align to TRBD2. V lost 3 bases, J lost 6 bases, and 14 bases stayed unmatched. Germline V gene sequence: CDR1 SGHAT, CDR2 FQNNGV. The CDR3 has 16 amino acids. CDR3 nucleotides: TGTGCCAGCAGCTTCAAGTTCGGTCTAGCGGATCCCGAGCAGTACTTC. Its protein is CASSFKFGLADPEQYF.

At least ten counts were recorded for this clonotype. The V call is TRBV25-1, the J call TRBJ2-7; 12 bases match TRBD1. The V and J ends lost 4 bases and 0 bases, in that order; junction bases with no gene match: 16. CDR3 length equals 20 residues. Germline lookup yields CDR1 MGHDK and CDR2 SYGVNS. The CDR3 nucleotides are TGTGCCAGCAGTGTCGAGATTAAGGGACAGGGGGCTCATGACTCCTACGAGCAGTACTTC. Translation gives CASSVEIKGQGAHDSYEQYF.

This clonotype has ten or more counts. The chain uses TRBV9 and TRBJ1-2; weak D call: TRBD1 (5 bases). Germline assignment: CDR1 SGDLS and CDR2 YYNGEE. The CDR3 length is 14 residues. Trimming cost V 0 bases and J 4 bases, with 10 bases left between them. CDR3 amino acids: CASSVGSGVYGYTF. CDR3 nucleotides: TGTGCCAGCAGCGTAGGGTCGGGGGTCTATGGCTACACCTTC.

This clonotype was counted ten times or more. The chain joins TRBV2 to TRBJ1-5; no clear D. The V gene's germline CDR1 is SNHLY and CDR2 FYNNEI. The length of the CDR3 is 13 residues. Trimming took 6 bases from V and 6 from J, leaving 12 bases between them. The CDR3 sequence: CASRRQSGQPQHF. CDR3 nucleotide sequence: TGTGCCAGCAGGCGGCAGTCGGGTCAGCCCCAGCATTTT.